A single sample gave rise to the 32 T cell receptor beta chains below, sequenced in a study of graft-versus-host responses after intestinal transplantation. Some clones are missing from TCRdb's copy, which holds only in-frame ones; the method was immunoSEQ multiplex PCR. Counted here are about 89,000 clones, around 93% occurring once; the ten biggest clones make up 2% to 2.5%. These receptors are not linked to any known antigen. The sample was unstimulated CD8+ T cells sorted from spleen or lymph node cells, taken before intestinal transplant. The receptors here all came from a human donor who received an intestinal transplant.

This clone appeared a single time. J is TRBJ2-5 and V is TRBV5-8; the D gene is possibly TRBD2 (7 bases). Trimming stripped 5 bases from V and 1 base from J, with 18 bases between. Germline CDR1 is SGHTS and CDR2 is YDEGEE. This CDR3 has 16 amino acids. CDR3 in DNA: TGTGCCAGCAGAGGGGGGGAGGGGACTGTCCAAGAGACCCAGTACTTC. It translates to CASRGGEGTVQETQYF.

The rearrangement joins TRBV27 to TRBJ1-1; D unclear. V was cut by 2 bases and J by 6 bases, with 13 bases left in between. The CDR3 consists of 14 residues. From germline, CDR1 is MNHEY and CDR2 SMNVEV (reference sequence). DNA of the CDR3: TGTGCCAGCAGTTTACGGGAGGCATTGTCTGAAGCTTTCTTT. Translating gives CASSLREALSEAFF.

This rearrangement joins TRBV6-1 to TRBJ2-7; 8 positions agree with TRBD1. J was trimmed by 4 bases and V by 10 bases; bases with no gene match: 9. CDR1 and CDR2 (germline): MNHNS, SASEGT. CDR3 length equals 13 residues. The DNA of the CDR3 is TGTGCCACACCCGGGACAGGTTTTTACGAGCAGTACTTC. The encoded protein is CATPGTGFYEQYF.

The rearrangement uses TRBV5-6 and TRBJ2-7, with D maybe TRBD2 (5 bases). Looked up from germline, CDR1 is SGHDT and CDR2 is YYEEEE. V gave up 1 base and J gave up 5 bases, with 7 bases separating them. This CDR3 comprises 12 residues. The CDR3 here is CASSLYGNEQYF. Here the CDR3 DNA reads TGTGCCAGCAGCTTGTACGGGAACGAGCAGTACTTC.

This clone occurred a few times. V gene TRBV6-5 combines with J gene TRBJ2-1; TRBD2 matches at 13 bases. The ends lost 0 bases at V and 7 bases at J; junction bases unmatched: 3. Germline CDR1 reads MNHEY; CDR2 reads SVGAGI. This CDR3 has 16 amino acids. The CDR3 is CASSYSMTSGGNEQFF. DNA of the CDR3: TGTGCCAGCAGTTACTCGATGACTAGCGGGGGGAATGAGCAGTTCTTC.

The chain couples TRBV7-8 to TRBJ2-7; the match to TRBD1 covers 9 bases. CDR3 length equals 14 residues. Per the germline V gene, CDR1 is SGHVS and CDR2 is FQNEAQ. V lost 4 bases to trimming and J lost 4 bases; unmatched junction nucleotides: 5. This chain's CDR3 is CASSYRDRVYEQYF. Written as DNA, the CDR3 is TGTGCCAGCAGCTACCGGGACAGGGTGTACGAGCAGTACTTC. The complete variable domain, with remaining parts taken from reference TRBV7-8 and TRBJ2-7, reads GAGVSQSPRYKVAKRGQDVALRCDPISGHVSLFWYQQALGQGPEFLTYFQNEAQLDKSGLPSDRFFAERPEGSVSTLKIQRTQQEDSAVYLCASSYRDRVYEQYFGPGTRLTVT.

The chain has TRBV4-3 and TRBJ2-7; possible D gene TRBD2, 6 bases. Per germline, CDR1 LGHNA and CDR2 YSLEER. V lost 4 bases, J lost 6 bases, and 13 bases lay in between. The length of the CDR3 is 13 residues. The CDR3 protein is CASSRILEGEQYF. The CDR3 DNA reads TGCGCCAGCAGCCGTATACTGGAGGGCGAGCAGTACTTC.

V and J are TRBV7-2 and TRBJ2-1, with TRBD1 matching over 9 bases. Looked up from germline, CDR1 is SGHTA and CDR2 is FQGNSA. Trimming at V came to 4 bases and at J to 8 bases, leaving 9 bases not matched to a gene. CDR3 size: 15 residues. The CDR3 DNA is TGTGCCAGCAGCTCCGCCCCCGGGACAGGGTATGAGCAGTTCTTC. This sequence encodes CASSSAPGTGYEQFF.

The chain combines TRBV6-1 with TRBJ1-2; D is possibly TRBD1 (6 bases). The CDR3 is 15 amino acids. CDR1 is MNHNS, CDR2 SASEGT, per germline. Trimming took 5 bases from V and 3 from J, leaving 16 bases between them. For the CDR3, the DNA is TGTGCCAGCAGTCCCACCGACAGGCCTCACTATGGCTACACCTTC. The encoded protein is CASSPTDRPHYGYTF.

CDR3 in amino acids: CASSPVQASYEQYF. The CDR3 DNA sequence: TGTGCCAGCAGCCCCGTACAGGCCTCCTACGAGCAGTACTTC. The rearrangement joins TRBV7-9 to TRBJ2-7; a possible D gene is TRBD1 (5 bases). In germline, CDR1 is SEHNR, CDR2 FQNEAQ (reference sequence). CDR3 length equals 14 residues. Trimming cost V 5 bases and J 0 bases, with 11 bases left between them.

J is TRBJ2-7 and V is TRBV29-1; the match to TRBD2 covers 11 bases. The trim removed 7 bases at V and 0 bases at J, leaving 14 bases unmatched. Per the germline V gene, CDR1 is SQVTM and CDR2 is ANQGSEA. The CDR3 has 17 residues. The CDR3 loop reads CSAETSGTSIGSYEQYF. The CDR3 nucleotides read TGCAGCGCTGAGACTAGCGGGACTTCCATAGGCTCCTACGAGCAGTACTTC.

V and J are TRBV4-3 and TRBJ2-7; 9 positions agree with TRBD1. CDR3 length equals 14 residues. V was clipped by 5 bases and J by 6 bases; unmatched bases: 8. The V gene's germline CDR1 is LGHNA and CDR2 YSLEER. The CDR3 region has the DNA TGCGCCAGCAGCACCGGGACAGGGATCCGCGAGCAGTACTTC. Residues: CASSTGTGIREQYF.

The gene calls are TRBV6-5 and TRBJ2-3; the match to TRBD2 covers 8 bases. Germline CDR1 and CDR2: MNHEY and SVGAGI. This CDR3 comprises 14 residues. Trimming took 6 bases from V and 1 from J; bases not matched to a gene: 3. This chain's CDR3 is CASSDGRGTDTQYF. The CDR3 region has the DNA TGTGCCAGCAGCGACGGGAGGGGCACAGATACGCAGTATTTT.

The chain couples TRBV5-1 to TRBJ2-1; 9 bases agree with TRBD1. CDR1 is SGHRS and CDR2 is YFSETQ in the germline V gene. The junction had 12 bases not matched to a gene; V was cut back by 4 bases and J by 7 bases. The CDR3 runs to 16 residues. CDR3 nucleotides: TGCGCCAGCAGCGTGCCCCTACAGGGGGCGCTGAATGAGCAGTTCTTC. Translation: CASSVPLQGALNEQFF.

This chain connects TRBV30 to TRBJ2-7; no firm D call. The CDR3 has 13 residues. CDR1 GTSNPN and CDR2 SVGIG come from the germline V gene (reference sequence). Trimming shortened V by 3 bases and J by 3 bases, and 12 bases separated the two germline ends. The CDR3 DNA sequence: TGTGCCTGGAGGGGCCCTGGGTTCTACGAGCAGTACTTC. Amino acid sequence: CAWRGPGFYEQYF.

CDR3 region: CASSTNGVSSPLHF. In nucleotides, the CDR3 is TGTGCCAGCAGCACAAACGGGGTTAGCTCACCCCTCCACTTT. The chain combines TRBV7-2 with TRBJ1-6; D is unresolved. From germline, CDR1 is SGHTA and CDR2 FQGNSA. CDR3 size: 14 residues. Trimming left V 5 bases short and J 10 bases short, with 15 bases between.

This chain uses TRBV4-1 with TRBJ1-1; a weak D match, TRBD1 (6 bases). This CDR3 is built from 15 residues. V gave up 0 bases and J gave up 4 bases, with 12 bases separating them. Germline CDR1 MGHRA, CDR2 YSYEKL. The CDR3 DNA reads as TGCGCCAGCAGCCAAGATAATGGACAGAGCACTGAAGCTTTCTTT. It specifies CASSQDNGQSTEAFF.

V is TRBV30 and J is TRBJ2-3; 7 bases are a match to TRBD1. Trimming cost V 1 base and J 6 bases; bases outside gene matches: 13. The CDR3 consists of 16 residues. The germline V gene has CDR1 GTSNPN and CDR2 SVGIG (reference sequence). This CDR3 reads CAWSGWGQQGSDTQYF. The DNA of the CDR3 is TGTGCCTGGAGTGGCTGGGGACAACAGGGGTCGGATACGCAGTATTTT.

This clone was observed a single time. The same CDR3 arises from other DNA sequences in this sample as well. The V call is TRBV30, the J call TRBJ1-1; a possible D gene is TRBD1 (5 bases). Trimming shortened V by 0 bases and J by 2 bases, and 7 bases separated the two germline ends. Germline V CDR1 and CDR2: GTSNPN, SVGIG (reference sequence). The CDR3 has 13 amino acids. DNA for the CDR3: TGTGCCTGGAGTGTCGGGGGAAACACTGAAGCTTTCTTT. Translated: CAWSVGGNTEAFF.

The gene calls are TRBV5-6 and TRBJ2-7, with TRBD1 identical over 9 bases. CDR3 size: 14 residues. Germline V gives CDR1 SGHDT, CDR2 YYEEEE. Trimming cost V 6 bases and J 3 bases; bases outside gene matches: 7. The CDR3 is CASTQGQGVYEQYF. CDR3 coding DNA: TGTGCCAGCACCCAGGGACAGGGTGTCTACGAGCAGTACTTC.

The rearrangement links TRBV29-1 to TRBJ2-7; the match to TRBD1 covers 8 bases. The CDR3 sequence is 11 residues long. Trimming took 8 bases from V and 5 from J; bases not matched to a gene: 5. The germline CDR1 and CDR2 sequences are SQVTM and ANQGSEA. The CDR3 region is CSSWTGNEQYF. For the CDR3, the DNA is TGCAGCTCTTGGACAGGGAACGAGCAGTACTTC.

The chain couples TRBV14 to TRBJ2-1; 10 bases are a match to TRBD1. Looked up from germline, CDR1 is SGHDN and CDR2 is FVKESK. The V gene end was trimmed by 0 bases and the J gene end by 3 bases; junction bases not matched to a gene: 5. This CDR3 region has 17 residues. The CDR3 DNA reads as TGTGCCAGCAGCCAAGATATCCGGACAGGGGGCTACAATGAGCAGTTCTTC. Its translation is CASSQDIRTGGYNEQFF.

V and J are TRBV21-1 and TRBJ2-7; TRBD2 was called by the table and not checked on the DNA. TRBV21-1 is marked as a pseudogene. The CDR3 contains 11 residues. The CDR3 DNA sequence: TGTGCCACCTCGAGCTCCTACGAGCAGTACTTC. This sequence encodes CATSSSYEQYF.

V gene TRBV5-5 combines with J gene TRBJ2-2, with D possibly matching TRBD2 (5 bases). The germline CDR1 and CDR2 sequences are SGHKS and YYEKEE (reference sequence). V was trimmed by 1 base and J by 3 bases, leaving 10 bases between them. CDR3 length: 15 residues. CDR3 bases: TGTGCCAGCAGCTTGTGGGGAGACGACACCGGGGAGCTGTTTTTT. It encodes CASSLWGDDTGELFF.

The V gene is TRBV25-1, the J gene TRBJ2-5; 10 bases are a match to TRBD2. V shed 4 bases and J 5 bases; nucleotides not matched to a gene: 16. Germline V gene data show CDR1 as MGHDK and CDR2 as SYGVNS. The length of the CDR3 is 18 residues. DNA of the CDR3: TGTGCCAGCAGTGGCCGGACTAGCGGAACCTCTTCGGGGGAGACCCAGTACTTC. Translation gives CASSGRTSGTSSGETQYF.

CDR3 region: CASSLLTGREAFF. Written as DNA, the CDR3 is TGCGCCAGCAGCTTGCTTACAGGGCGGGAAGCTTTCTTT. V usage is TRBV5-1 and J usage is TRBJ1-1, with D maybe TRBD1 (6 bases). CDR3 size: 13 residues. Germline CDR1 is SGHRS and CDR2 is YFSETQ. The germline V and J ends were trimmed by 1 base and 8 bases, with 12 bases remaining between them.

V and J are TRBV27 and TRBJ1-1; tentatively, D is TRBD1 (5 bases). This CDR3 contains 14 residues. The V and J ends lost 7 bases and 0 bases respectively, with 12 bases between them. CDR1 is MNHEY, CDR2 SMNVEV, per germline (reference sequence). CDR3 nucleotide sequence: TGTGCCAGCAACGGTCAGGGAATGAACACTGAAGCTTTCTTT. Encoded protein: CASNGQGMNTEAFF.

CDR3 amino acids: CASSHRQGPNEKLFF. CDR3 sequence (DNA): TGCGCCAGCAGCCACAGACAGGGTCCTAATGAAAAACTGTTTTTT. The chain joins TRBV10-2 to TRBJ1-4; 7 bases agree with TRBD1. V shed 6 bases, J shed 3 bases, and the junction held 7 bases outside the gene matches. Germline-derived CDR1 and CDR2 are WSHSY and SAAADI. The CDR3 runs to 15 residues.

The chain uses TRBV7-6 and TRBJ2-5, with D possibly TRBD2 on 6 matching bases. This CDR3 is 16 amino acids long. V was cut by 2 bases and J by 2 bases, with 15 bases left in between. Germline lookup yields CDR1 SGHVS and CDR2 FNYEAQ. CDR3 bases: TGTGCCAGCAGCTTACCCCGGGGAGGAGGGCAAGAGACCCAGTACTTC. It is translated as CASSLPRGGGQETQYF.

V gene TRBV7-9 combines with J gene TRBJ2-5, with a possible D match to TRBD2 (6 bases). The CDR3 is made up of 15 amino acids. In germline, CDR1 is SEHNR, CDR2 FQNEAQ (reference sequence). V was trimmed by 5 bases and J by 5 bases, leaving 18 bases between them. The CDR3 is CASSNRRGIEETQYF. The CDR3 coding sequence is TGTGCCAGCAGCAATCGACGGGGGATTGAGGAGACCCAGTACTTC.

The V gene is TRBV5-1, the J gene TRBJ2-5; no clear D gene. Germline CDR1 SGHRS, CDR2 YFSETQ. The CDR3 loop spans 14 amino acids. V lost 2 bases and J lost 1, with 9 bases in between. The CDR3 sequence: CASSFYGPQETQYF. CDR3 DNA: TGCGCCAGCAGCTTTTACGGTCCCCAAGAGACCCAGTACTTC.

This clone was counted only a few times. The V and J genes are TRBV5-6 and TRBJ2-7, with 9 bases that match TRBD1. V shed 2 bases, J shed 5 bases, and the junction held 2 bases outside the gene matches. Germline values: CDR1 SGHDT, CDR2 YYEEEE. The CDR3 sequence is 13 residues long. CDR3 sequence (DNA): TGTGCCAGCAGCTTCAGGGACAGGGACGAGCAGTACTTC. Its protein is CASSFRDRDEQYF.